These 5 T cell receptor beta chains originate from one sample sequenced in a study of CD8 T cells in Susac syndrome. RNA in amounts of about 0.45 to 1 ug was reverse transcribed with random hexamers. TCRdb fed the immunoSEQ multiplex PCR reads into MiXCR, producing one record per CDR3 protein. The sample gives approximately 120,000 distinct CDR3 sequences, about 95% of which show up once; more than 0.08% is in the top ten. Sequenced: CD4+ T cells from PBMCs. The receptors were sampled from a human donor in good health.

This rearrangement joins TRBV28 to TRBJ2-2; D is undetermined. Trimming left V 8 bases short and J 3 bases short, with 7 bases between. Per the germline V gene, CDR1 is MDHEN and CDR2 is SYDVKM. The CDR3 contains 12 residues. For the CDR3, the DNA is TGTGCCAGCCGGCGATACACCGGGGAGCTGTTTTTT. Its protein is CASRRYTGELFF.

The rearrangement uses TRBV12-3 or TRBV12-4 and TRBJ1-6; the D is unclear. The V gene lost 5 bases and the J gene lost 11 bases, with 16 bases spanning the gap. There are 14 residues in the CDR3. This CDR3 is CASSPGQVGTPLHF. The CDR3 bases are TGTGCCAGCAGTCCCGGGCAGGTGGGGACACCCCTCCACTTT.

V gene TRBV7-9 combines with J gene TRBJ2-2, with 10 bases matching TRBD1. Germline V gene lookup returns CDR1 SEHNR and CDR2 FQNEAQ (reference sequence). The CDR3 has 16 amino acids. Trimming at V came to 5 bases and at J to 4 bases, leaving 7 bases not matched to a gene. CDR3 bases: TGTGCCAGCAGCCCCCGGGACAGGGGTGTCACCGGGGAGCTGTTTTTT. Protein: CASSPRDRGVTGELFF.

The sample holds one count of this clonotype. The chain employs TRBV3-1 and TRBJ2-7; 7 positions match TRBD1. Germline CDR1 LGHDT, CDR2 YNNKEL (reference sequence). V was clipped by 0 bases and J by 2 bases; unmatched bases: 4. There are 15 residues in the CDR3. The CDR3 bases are TGTGCCAGCAGCCAAGATACAGGGGATCCCTACGAGCAGTACTTC. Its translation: CASSQDTGDPYEQYF.

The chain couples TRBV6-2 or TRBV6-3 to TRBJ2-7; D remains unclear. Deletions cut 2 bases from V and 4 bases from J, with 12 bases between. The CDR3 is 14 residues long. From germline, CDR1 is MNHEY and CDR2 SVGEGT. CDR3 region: CASSYGLGRYEQYF. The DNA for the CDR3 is TGTGCCAGCAGTTACGGCCTGGGCCGATACGAGCAGTACTTC.